The 19 T cell receptor beta chains below were found in one sample sequenced in a study of blood T cell repertoires in COVID-19. The table came from immunoSEQ multiplex PCR; TCRdb's copy has only in-frame clones and leaves some out. The sample has about 200,000 clones, 82% seen once; the top ten hold approximately 8%. Sequences were obtained from peripheral blood. The origin of the receptors is a woman aged 80 or over with COVID-19, enrolled during active disease.

This chain connects TRBV30 to TRBJ1-6; 10 nucleotides align to TRBD1. The V gene's germline CDR1 is GTSNPN and CDR2 SVGIG (reference sequence). The CDR3 extends over 15 amino acids. Trimming at V came to 5 bases and at J to 6 bases, leaving 7 bases not matched to a gene. In nucleotides, the CDR3 is TGTGCCTGGTCCCTCCGGGACAGGGGTAATTCACCCCTCCACTTT. It specifies CAWSLRDRGNSPLHF.

The chain carries TRBV11-2 and TRBJ1-1, with TRBD1 as a possible D gene (5 bases). The germline gives CDR1 SGHAT, CDR2 FQNNGV. V lost 0 bases and J lost 10, with 9 bases in between. This CDR3 comprises 12 residues. CDR3 protein: CASSLDRGLAFF. As DNA, the CDR3 is TGTGCCAGCAGCTTAGATCGGGGACTAGCTTTCTTT.

The chain joins TRBV5-1 to TRBJ1-4; 7 bases agree with TRBD1. V was clipped by 9 bases and J by 5 bases; unmatched bases: 7. The germline V gene encodes CDR1 SGHRS and CDR2 YFSETQ. The CDR3 totals 13 residues. The CDR3 bases are TGCGCCACTTCCAGGGGGTTGAATGAAAAACTGTTTTTT. Its translation: CATSRGLNEKLFF.

In this sample, this clone turned up once. The rearrangement uses TRBV29-1 and TRBJ1-1, with D unclear. Germline CDR1 SQVTM, CDR2 ANQGSEA. The ends were cut back, 4 bases at V and 7 bases at J, with 7 bases in the middle. CDR3 length: 10 amino acids. The CDR3 protein is CSVATLEAFF. In DNA form, the CDR3 reads TGCAGCGTTGCGACTCTTGAAGCTTTCTTT.

This chain connects TRBV30 to TRBJ1-1; 8 bases match TRBD1. Trimming took 6 bases from V and 6 from J; bases not matched to a gene: 6. The CDR3 sequence is 12 residues long. Germline values: CDR1 GTSNPN, CDR2 SVGIG (reference sequence). The CDR3: CACGRTGPEAFF. CDR3 nucleotide sequence: TGTGCCTGTGGGCGGACAGGGCCTGAAGCTTTCTTT.

The V and J genes are TRBV28 and TRBJ1-4; maybe TRBD1 (6 bases). Germline V CDR1 and CDR2: MDHEN, SYDVKM. The V gene lost 5 bases and the J gene lost 3 bases, with 16 bases spanning the gap. There are 16 residues in the CDR3. As DNA, the CDR3 is TGTGCCAGCAGTCCCGGAGGGGGGGAGGCTAATGAAAAACTGTTTTTT. Protein: CASSPGGGEANEKLFF.

The genes are TRBV18 and TRBJ1-6; 10 bases line up with TRBD1. CDR3 length equals 14 residues. Trimming removed 5 bases from V and 10 bases from J; junction bases left unmatched: 5. Germline V gene sequence: CDR1 KGHSH, CDR2 LQKENI. In DNA form, the CDR3 reads TGTGCCAGCTCAGAGGGACAGGGGAGATCACCCCTCCACTTT. Protein product: CASSEGQGRSPLHF. The whole variable domain, remainder taken from reference TRBV18 and TRBJ1-6, is NAGVMQNPRHLVRRRGQEARLRCSPMKGHSHVYWYRQLPEEGLKFMVYLQKENIIDESGMPKERFSAEFPKEGPSILRIQQVVRGDSAAYFCASSEGQGRSPLHFGNGTRLTVT.

CDR3 in DNA: TGTGCCAGTAGTACTTCAGGGACAGGGAGTGCGAATAGCAATCAGCCCCAGCATTTT. This encodes CASSTSGTGSANSNQPQHF. This chain links TRBV19 with TRBJ1-5; 9 bases align to TRBD1. Germline values: CDR1 LNHDA, CDR2 SQIVND (reference sequence). The CDR3 runs to 19 residues. The V gene end was trimmed by 4 bases and the J gene end by 0 bases; junction bases not matched to a gene: 13.

This chain connects TRBV28 to TRBJ1-1; D perhaps matches TRBD1 (6 bases). The V gene's germline CDR1 is MDHEN and CDR2 SYDVKM. The CDR3 loop spans 14 amino acids. V was clipped by 3 bases and J by 10 bases, with 18 bases between them. CDR3 nucleotide sequence: TGTGCCAGCAGTTTGTCATTACGACGAGGGGGAGCTTTCTTT. This gives the protein CASSLSLRRGGAFF.

A note on this clone: This sample also contains other DNA sequences that code for the same CDR3. This rearrangement joins TRBV30 to TRBJ1-5; D not resolved. Germline CDR1 reads GTSNPN; CDR2 reads SVGIG (reference sequence). The CDR3 is made up of 13 amino acids. V shed 1 base and J shed 2 bases, with 6 bases lying between them. The CDR3 nucleotides are TGTGCCTGGAGTGGGCAGGGCAATCAGCCCCAGCATTTT. This encodes CAWSGQGNQPQHF.

The chain links TRBV12-5 to TRBJ2-3; 8 bases line up with TRBD1. The CDR3 totals 14 residues. From germline, CDR1 is LGHNT and CDR2 FRNRAP. The trim removed 4 bases at V and 1 base at J, leaving 1 base unmatched. DNA for the CDR3: TGTGCTAGTGGTTGGGGACAGGGCACAGATACGCAGTATTTT. Amino acids: CASGWGQGTDTQYF.

A few counts support this clone. The chain joins TRBV7-9 to TRBJ1-2, with 8 bases lining up with TRBD1. The V segment lost 0 bases and the J segment 4 bases; nucleotides outside the gene matches: 7. This CDR3 is built from 16 residues. Per the germline V gene, CDR1 is SEHNR and CDR2 is FQNEAQ (reference sequence). The CDR3 sequence is CASSLAGTGLTYGYTF. In DNA, the CDR3 is TGTGCCAGCAGCTTAGCTGGGACAGGTTTAACCTATGGCTACACCTTC.

Only one count was recorded for this clone. The rearrangement uses TRBV11-2 and TRBJ1-1, with 7 bases identical to TRBD1. There are 17 residues in the CDR3. CDR1 SGHAT and CDR2 FQNNGV come from the germline V gene. The J segment lost 5 bases and the V segment lost 4 bases, leaving 16 bases of the junction unmatched. CDR3 region: CASSSQTTGFKGTEAFF. CDR3 coding DNA: TGTGCCAGCAGCTCCCAAACGACAGGGTTTAAGGGAACTGAAGCTTTCTTT.

This clone was picked up many times. V gene TRBV19 combines with J gene TRBJ1-5; D is perhaps TRBD1 (5 bases). The CDR3 length is 13 residues. V was pared by 5 bases and J by 7 bases, with 12 bases between. Germline loops: CDR1 LNHDA, CDR2 SQIVND (reference sequence). CDR3 nucleotide sequence: TGTGCCAGTAGTCCCAGGGAGGACCAGCCCCAGCATTTT. Amino acid sequence: CASSPREDQPQHF.

The rearrangement links TRBV11-3 to TRBJ1-1, with D perhaps TRBD1 (6 bases). From germline, CDR1 is SGHNT and CDR2 YENEEA. This CDR3 region has 15 residues. V lost 4 bases and J lost 1, with 13 bases in between. CDR3 in amino acids: CASSSGGRGNTEAFF. CDR3 sequence (DNA): TGTGCCAGCAGCTCAGGCGGCAGGGGGAACACTGAAGCTTTCTTT.

The J gene is TRBJ1-1, the V gene TRBV5-1; weak D call: TRBD1 (5 bases). CDR1 is SGHRS, CDR2 YFSETQ, per germline. This CDR3 contains 14 residues. With 5 bases removed from V and 5 bases from J, the gap between germline ends came to 16 bases. In nucleotides, the CDR3 is TGCGCCAGCAGTCTCGCCGACAGTCCGACTGAAGCTTTCTTT. Its protein is CASSLADSPTEAFF.

The chain combines TRBV5-5 with TRBJ2-1; tentatively, D is TRBD2 (7 bases). V lost 0 bases and J lost 5, with 12 bases in between. Germline-derived CDR1 and CDR2 are SGHKS and YYEKEE (reference sequence). CDR3 size: 15 residues. The CDR3 sequence is CASSLAGGRNNEQFF. Written as DNA, the CDR3 is TGTGCCAGCAGCTTGGCCGGGGGGCGGAACAATGAGCAGTTCTTC.

This clone appeared once. The V and J genes are TRBV5-4 and TRBJ1-2; 9 nucleotides agree with TRBD1. CDR1 is SGHNT, CDR2 YYREEE, per germline (reference sequence). V was clipped by 0 bases and J by 13 bases; unmatched bases: 4. This CDR3 has 12 amino acids. CDR3 region: CASSLGGQGRTF. Written as DNA, the CDR3 is TGTGCCAGCAGCTTGGGGGGACAGGGCCGCACCTTC.

This chain links TRBV28 with TRBJ2-7; 8 bases match TRBD1. V shed 5 bases and J 0 bases; nucleotides not matched to a gene: 6. The length of the CDR3 is 15 residues. In germline, CDR1 is MDHEN, CDR2 SYDVKM. For the CDR3, the DNA is TGTGCCAGCAGTCCGACAGGGGCAAGCTCCTACGAGCAGTACTTC. Translated, it gives CASSPTGASSYEQYF.